The 13 T cell receptor beta chains reported below all come from one sample, sequenced in a study of OX40 agonist ivuxolimab in advanced cancers. Sequenced by immunoSEQ multiplex PCR; TCRdb stores in-frame clones only, minus some. Here the sample spans 65,000 to 85,000 clones, roughly 92% being singletons. The sequencing used CD4+ or CD8+ T cells sorted from blood, collected in a trial of the OX40 agonist ivuxolimab. These receptors all come from an adult with an advanced solid tumor such as melanoma, head and neck, liver or kidney cancer.

V gene TRBV13 combines with J gene TRBJ2-3; D is unresolved. The V gene lost 4 bases and the J gene lost 3 bases, with 11 bases spanning the gap. The V gene's germline CDR1 is PRHDT and CDR2 FYEKMQ (reference sequence). The CDR3 is made up of 14 amino acids. The CDR3 region is CASSSRLGTDTQYF. The CDR3, as DNA: TGTGCCAGCAGCTCCCGCCTGGGGACAGATACGCAGTATTTT.

The rearrangement links TRBV5-1 to TRBJ2-3; TRBD2 agrees at 8 bases. V shed 4 bases and J 4 bases; nucleotides not matched to a gene: 5. Germline-derived CDR1 and CDR2 are SGHRS and YFSETQ. This CDR3 comprises 14 residues. In DNA form, the CDR3 reads TGCGCCAGCAGCCCCGGGGGGGCTTCAGATACGCAGTATTTT. This encodes CASSPGGASDTQYF. Using reference TRBV5-1 and TRBJ2-3 for the parts outside the CDR3, the full variable domain is KAGVTQTPRYLIKTRGQQVTLSCSPISGHRSVSWYQQTPGQGLQFLFEYFSETQRNKGNFPGRFSGRQFSNSRSEMNVSTLELGDSALYLCASSPGGASDTQYFGPGTRLTVL.

The chain links TRBV15 to TRBJ2-1, with D possibly called TRBD1 or TRBD2 (5 bases each). The CDR3 runs 16 residues. V was trimmed by 3 bases and J by 8 bases, leaving 20 bases between them. The germline CDR1 and CDR2 sequences are LNHNV and YYDKDF (reference sequence). CDR3 nucleotide sequence: TGTGCCACCAGCAGTCTCATCGGGACGACACTACATGAGCAGTTCTTC. It yields the protein CATSSLIGTTLHEQFF. Combining the CDR3 with reference TRBV15 and TRBJ2-1 gives the whole variable domain DAMVIQNPRYQVTQFGKPVTLSCSQTLNHNVMYWYQQKSSQAPKLLFHYYDKDFNNEADTPDNFQSRRPNTSFCFLDIRSPGLGDTAMYLCATSSLIGTTLHEQFFGPGTRLTVL.

This chain links TRBV7-8 with TRBJ2-3; 11 bases are a match to TRBD2. Trimming took 4 bases from V and 10 from J; bases not matched to a gene: 10. CDR1 is SGHVS, CDR2 FQNEAQ, per germline. The CDR3 extends over 15 amino acids. The CDR3 DNA sequence: TGTGCCAGCAGCTCGTCGACTAGCGGGGTCTCTGCGCAGTATTTT. Its protein product is CASSSSTSGVSAQYF.

V usage is TRBV9 and J usage is TRBJ2-7; 11 bases are a match to TRBD2. The CDR3 length is 16 residues. Germline CDR1 SGDLS, CDR2 YYNGEE. V trimming: 0 bases; J trimming: 3 bases; junction bases outside the gene matches: 5. The CDR3, as DNA: TGTGCCAGCAGCGTAGATGGGACTAGCGGCCGCTACGAGCAGTACTTC. This codes for CASSVDGTSGRYEQYF.

This chain joins TRBV7-8 and TRBJ2-7; a possible D gene is TRBD1 (6 bases). This CDR3 has 14 residues. V was cut by 1 base and J by 0 bases, with 7 bases left in between. CDR1 and CDR2 from the germline V gene are SGHVS and FQNEAQ. The CDR3 DNA reads as TGTGCCAGCAGCTTAGGGGACATCTCCTACGAGCAGTACTTC. It specifies CASSLGDISYEQYF. Full variable domain (missing parts from reference TRBV7-8 and TRBJ2-7): GAGVSQSPRYKVAKRGQDVALRCDPISGHVSLFWYQQALGQGPEFLTYFQNEAQLDKSGLPSDRFFAERPEGSVSTLKIQRTQQEDSAVYLCASSLGDISYEQYFGPGTRLTVT.

This chain connects TRBV27 to TRBJ2-6, with D tentatively TRBD2 (5 bases). The CDR3 extends over 15 amino acids. Germline values: CDR1 MNHEY, CDR2 SMNVEV (reference sequence). Trimming removed 3 bases from V and 1 base from J, with 7 bases in between. The CDR3 spells CASSFWESGANVLTF. CDR3 in DNA: TGTGCCAGCAGTTTTTGGGAGTCTGGGGCCAACGTCCTGACTTTC.

This chain uses TRBV11-3 with TRBJ1-2, with a possible D match to TRBD1 (6 bases). Germline V lookup: CDR1 SGHNT, CDR2 YENEEA. The CDR3 extends over 14 amino acids. Trimming pared 4 bases from V and 9 bases from J, leaving 18 bases between. CDR3 residues: CASSYGGRTSSYTF. CDR3 coding DNA: TGTGCCAGCAGCTATGGGGGCCGGACCTCGAGCTACACCTTC.

The gene calls are TRBV2 and TRBJ1-2, with TRBD1 matching 7 bases. CDR1 is SNHLY, CDR2 FYNNEI, per germline. The J segment lost 4 bases and the V segment lost 5 bases, leaving 4 bases of the junction unmatched. The CDR3 contains 13 residues. CDR3 in DNA: TGTGCCAGCAGTCCCCGGGACAGCTATGGCTACACCTTC. Amino acid sequence: CASSPRDSYGYTF.

The chain uses TRBV6-5 and TRBJ1-1; 9 nucleotides align to TRBD1. CDR1 is MNHEY, CDR2 SVGAGI, per germline. J was trimmed by 0 bases and V by 2 bases; bases with no gene match: 4. CDR3 length equals 16 residues. The CDR3 region is CASSYAGQGLNTEAFF. Written as DNA, the CDR3 is TGTGCCAGCAGTTACGCCGGACAGGGGCTGAACACTGAAGCTTTCTTT.

J is TRBJ1-5 and V is TRBV19; D call uncertain. The CDR3 consists of 15 residues. V was trimmed by 3 bases and J by 4 bases, leaving 13 bases between them. From germline, CDR1 is LNHDA and CDR2 SQIVND (reference sequence). Written as DNA, the CDR3 is TGTGCCAGTAGTATGTTTAGCCAGGAAAATCAGCCCCAGCATTTT. Amino acid sequence: CASSMFSQENQPQHF.

The V call is TRBV6-1, the J call TRBJ2-7; no reliable D call. Trimming took 4 bases from V and 4 from J, leaving 17 bases between them. Per germline, CDR1 MNHNS and CDR2 SASEGT. This CDR3 spans 15 amino acids. The DNA of the CDR3 is TGTGCCAGCAGTGCGAGACTTGGGATGATTTACGAGCAGTACTTC. It encodes CASSARLGMIYEQYF.

This sequence joins TRBV7-3 and TRBJ2-1; 11 bases agree with TRBD2. The V gene's germline CDR1 is SGHTA and CDR2 FQGTGA. The CDR3 sequence is 16 residues long. V shed 5 bases, J shed 5 bases, and the junction held 8 bases outside the gene matches. The CDR3 DNA reads as TGTGCCAGCAGCCGGACCGGGACTAGCGGTAACAATGAGCAGTTCTTC. Residues: CASSRTGTSGNNEQFF.